What follows describes a single TCR beta chain. Its antigen remains unidentified. Time point given: week 47, end of study. A single vaccine dose contained 300 ug of mutant IDH1 20-mer peptide, and topical imiquimod was used with it. This sample was included in a study of a mutant IDH1 vaccine in newly diagnosed glioma. Across the study: Vaccine dosing followed radiotherapy by 4-6 weeks, or accompanied temozolomide cycles. Receipt of radiotherapy, temozolomide, or both preceded the study, and most received both.

Method: immunoSEQ multiplex PCR; TCRdb's copy keeps in-frame clones and lacks some. The profile covers roughly 34,000 clones, with approximately 87% appearing a single time and around 12% taken by the ten largest. The input for sequencing was PBMCs, taken from a glioma patient whose treatment included an IDH1 peptide vaccine. The clonotype was recovered from a woman in her twenties or thirties with glioma.

CDR3 in amino acids: CSAGQGGGYTF. The CDR3 DNA follows: TGCAGTGCCGGACAGGGAGGAGGCTACACCTTC. The gene calls are TRBV20-1 and TRBJ1-2, with 8 bases that match TRBD1. Germline V gene lookup returns CDR1 DFQATT and CDR2 SNEGSKA (reference sequence). V gave up 6 bases and J gave up 8 bases; unmatched junction bases: 5. The CDR3 runs to 11 residues.